This TCR beta chain was sequenced for a study of PD-1 and CTLA-4 blockade in melanoma. The trim removed 0 bases at V and 4 bases at J, leaving 2 bases unmatched. CDR3 length: 14 amino acids. Per germline, CDR1 PRHDT and CDR2 FYEKMQ (reference sequence). Libraries were prepared by immunoSEQ multiplex PCR; TCRdb keeps only in-frame clonotypes and omits some of them. The repertoire holds about 30,000 clones, 70% to 90% seen once, with around 8.5% in the top ten. The receptor comes from a human donor with melanoma. The sample in question was CD8+ T cells from peripheral blood, obtained before anti-PD-1 treatment. V and J are TRBV13 and TRBJ2-5; 7 nucleotides line up with TRBD1. CDR3 amino acids: CASSLGPGGETQYF. CDR3 coding DNA: TGTGCCAGCAGCTTAGGGCCAGGGGGAGAGACCCAGTACTTC.